This TCR beta chain was recovered during a study of blood T cell repertoires in COVID-19. Study background: Collection of acute and convalescent COVID-19 samples took place in the United States, Italy and Spain. The cDNA or gDNA used as material had been derived from T cells, B-cell-depleted T cells, or PBMCs.

In the original processing: Nucleated cell counts were estimated from reference gene primer amplification. Using immunoSEQ multiplex PCR, the repertoire was profiled, and TCRdb retains in-frame clones only, with some absent. The DNA was the basis for D and trimming; V, J and clone size are from that table. The repertoire holds some 100,000 clones, with just over 90% as singletons. This CDR3 comprises 15 residues. After removal of 1 base from V and 2 bases from J, the junction contained 6 bases not matched to a gene. Sequenced sample: peripheral blood. The TCR comes from a man aged 50-60 years with acute or convalescent COVID-19. The genes are TRBV5-3 and TRBJ2-7, with 7 bases identical to TRBD2. TRBV5-3 is an ORF for which the function is uncertain. The CDR3 spells CARSLFPGGPYEQYF. The CDR3 nucleotides are TGTGCCAGAAGCTTGTTCCCGGGAGGCCCCTACGAGCAGTACTTC.